Shown below are 26 T cell receptor beta chains from a single sample sequenced in a study of blood T cell repertoires in COVID-19. Libraries were prepared by immunoSEQ multiplex PCR; TCRdb keeps only in-frame clonotypes and omits some of them. Of about 280,000 clones in the sample, about 90% were seen once. Input material: PBMCs or T cells enriched from blood (not recorded which). Receptor source: a woman aged 25 to 39 with acute COVID-19.

The chain recombines TRBV28 with TRBJ1-4; 9 positions match TRBD1. Looked up from germline, CDR1 is MDHEN and CDR2 is SYDVKM. CDR3 length: 15 residues. V lost 1 base to trimming and J lost 8 bases; unmatched junction nucleotides: 5. CDR3 amino acids: CASSLLAQGAEKLFF. CDR3 DNA sequence: TGTGCCAGCAGTTTATTGGCACAGGGGGCGGAAAAACTGTTTTTT. The full variable domain, rest sourced from reference TRBV28 and TRBJ1-4, is DVKVTQSSRYLVKRTGEKVFLECVQDMDHENMFWYRQDPGLGLRLIYFSYDVKMKEKGDIPEGYSVSREKKERFSLILESASTNQTSMYLCASSLLAQGAEKLFFGSGTQLSVL.

This chain connects TRBV5-8 to TRBJ2-1, with D possibly TRBD1 on 6 matching bases. The CDR3 contains 14 residues. CDR1 is SGHTS and CDR2 is YDEGEE in the germline V gene. Trimming took off 1 base at V and 1 base at J, with 6 bases between the two ends. CDR3 in amino acids: CASSLQGSYNEQFF. Here the CDR3 DNA reads TGTGCCAGCAGCTTGCAGGGGTCCTACAATGAGCAGTTCTTC. Using reference TRBV5-8 and TRBJ2-1 for the parts outside the CDR3, the full variable domain is EAGVTQSPTHLIKTRGQQATLRCSPISGHTSVYWYQQALGLGLQFLLWYDEGEERNRGNFPPRFSGRQFPNYSSELNVNALELEDSALYLCASSLQGSYNEQFFGPGTRLTVL.

DNA of the CDR3: TGTGCCAGCAGCGCACGGACAGATAATTCACCCCTCCACTTT. Translating it yields CASSARTDNSPLHF. The chain employs TRBV9 and TRBJ1-6; possibly TRBD1 for D (6 bases). Trimming shortened V by 3 bases and J by 5 bases, and 9 bases separated the two germline ends. Germline assignment: CDR1 SGDLS and CDR2 YYNGEE. CDR3 length: 14 amino acids.

This clone is a singleton in its sample. This chain's CDR3 is CASSYRQGGANTEAFF. Here the CDR3 DNA reads TGTGCCAGCAGCTATCGACAGGGCGGGGCGAACACTGAAGCTTTCTTT. The genes are TRBV11-2 and TRBJ1-1; 7 bases align to TRBD1. There are 16 residues in the CDR3. Germline V gene lookup returns CDR1 SGHAT and CDR2 FQNNGV. The J segment lost 1 base and the V segment lost 4 bases, leaving 9 bases of the junction unmatched.

CDR3 nucleotide sequence: TGTGCCAGCAGCCAACAGGGAAACAATGAGCAGTTCTTC. This encodes CASSQQGNNEQFF. This sequence joins TRBV3-1 (or the pseudogene TRBV3-2) and TRBJ2-1; TRBD1 might be the D (5 bases). CDR3 length: 13 amino acids. V lost 2 bases and J 5 bases, leaving 7 bases between the germline ends. CDR1 and CDR2 from the germline V gene are LGHDT and YNNKEL (reference sequence).

A single count supports this clone. This sequence joins TRBV7-9 and TRBJ2-1; TRBD2 matches 10 bases. Germline CDR1 SEHNR, CDR2 FQNEAQ (reference sequence). J lost 5 bases, V lost 7 bases, and 8 bases had no gene match. The length of the CDR3 is 15 residues. Written as DNA, the CDR3 is TGTGCCAGCACCCCGAGGACTAGCGGACACAATGAGCAGTTCTTC. Its translation is CASTPRTSGHNEQFF.

The J gene is TRBJ2-1, the V gene TRBV5-1; 9 bases agree with TRBD2. Per the germline V gene, CDR1 is SGHRS and CDR2 is YFSETQ. J lost 7 bases, V lost 1 base, and 9 bases had no gene match. This CDR3 spans 16 amino acids. The CDR3 nucleotides are TGCGCCAGCAGCTTGTGGGCGGGAGGGCCGAGTAATGAGCAGTTCTTC. Protein sequence: CASSLWAGGPSNEQFF.

The chain carries TRBV11-2 and TRBJ2-1, with 8 bases matching TRBD2. Germline CDR1 SGHAT, CDR2 FQNNGV. CDR3 length: 17 residues. Trimming took 2 bases from V and 8 from J; bases not matched to a gene: 14. The DNA for the CDR3 is TGTGCCAGCAGCTTAAGTGGCCCCGGGACTAGTCTAGATGAGCAGTTCTTC. Translated: CASSLSGPGTSLDEQFF.

V and J are TRBV5-1 and TRBJ2-2; D is possibly TRBD1 (7 bases). The germline gives CDR1 SGHRS, CDR2 YFSETQ. The CDR3 consists of 15 residues. The germline V and J ends were trimmed by 3 bases and 5 bases, with 14 bases remaining between them. CDR3 nucleotides: TGCGCCAGCAGCTGGGGGGACAGTGCGACCGGGGAGCTGTTTTTT. It codes for CASSWGDSATGELFF. Using reference TRBV5-1 and TRBJ2-2 for the parts outside the CDR3, the full variable domain is KAGVTQTPRYLIKTRGQQVTLSCSPISGHRSVSWYQQTPGQGLQFLFEYFSETQRNKGNFPGRFSGRQFSNSRSEMNVSTLELGDSALYLCASSWGDSATGELFFGEGSRLTVL.

The chain recombines TRBV18 with TRBJ2-1; tentatively, D is TRBD2 (6 bases). Trimming stripped 1 base from V and 7 bases from J, with 8 bases between. The CDR3 totals 13 residues. Germline V gene sequence: CDR1 KGHSH, CDR2 LQKENI. The CDR3 DNA is TGTGCCAGCTCACCACGCAGCGGGAATGAGCAGTTCTTC. Translation: CASSPRSGNEQFF.

The J gene is TRBJ2-5, the V gene TRBV5-3, with 9 bases lining up with TRBD1. TRBV5-3 is known as an ORF, though its function is uncertain. The CDR3 spans 15 residues. J gave up 7 bases and V 3 bases, and 10 bases lay outside the gene matches. The CDR3 region has the DNA TGTGCCAGAAGCTGGGACAGGGAAGATCGGTGGACCCAGTACTTC. Amino acids: CARSWDREDRWTQYF.

The rearrangement joins TRBV9 to TRBJ2-5; a weak D match, TRBD2 (5 bases). The germline V and J ends were trimmed by 0 bases and 1 base, with 10 bases remaining between them. The length of the CDR3 is 15 residues. Germline V gene data show CDR1 as SGDLS and CDR2 as YYNGEE. The chain's CDR3 is CASSVDRGLQETQYF. The CDR3 DNA sequence: TGTGCCAGCAGCGTAGATCGAGGGCTCCAAGAGACCCAGTACTTC.

This clone has a single count. V and J are TRBV5-4 and TRBJ1-2; unclear D gene. The CDR3 totals 14 residues. Trimming took 0 bases from V and 0 from J, leaving 6 bases between them. CDR1 is SGHNT, CDR2 YYREEE, per germline (reference sequence). The DNA for the CDR3 is TGTGCCAGCAGCTTGGACGGGGCTAACTATGGCTACACCTTC. It yields the protein CASSLDGANYGYTF.

The chain couples TRBV19 to TRBJ1-1; 7 positions match TRBD1. After removal of 7 bases from V and 0 bases from J, the junction contained 11 bases not matched to a gene. Germline CDR1 and CDR2: LNHDA and SQIVND (reference sequence). The CDR3 runs 16 residues. In DNA, the CDR3 is TGTGCCAGTATCTGGTCGGGGGACAGTTTGAACACTGAAGCTTTCTTT. Amino acid sequence: CASIWSGDSLNTEAFF.

The chain is built from TRBV6-5 and TRBJ2-3; D gene uncertain. CDR1 is MNHEY and CDR2 is SVGAGI in the germline V gene. V lost 0 bases to trimming and J lost 4 bases, with 14 bases between them. The CDR3 spans 16 residues. The CDR3 loop reads CASSYSKSSTSDTQYF. As DNA, the CDR3 is TGTGCCAGCAGTTACTCGAAATCTAGTACTTCAGATACGCAGTATTTT.

This clone has a single count. As DNA, the CDR3 is TGTGCCAGCAGCTCGCGTAGGTTCGGGGGTAGCTCCTACGAGCAGTACTTC. Translating gives CASSSRRFGGSSYEQYF. The chain combines TRBV7-8 with TRBJ2-7; the D gene is possibly TRBD2 (6 bases). The CDR3 length is 17 residues. V lost 4 bases to trimming and J lost 0 bases, with 19 bases between them. Germline CDR1 is SGHVS and CDR2 is FQNEAQ.

J is TRBJ2-7 and V is TRBV4-2; TRBD1 might be the D (6 bases). The CDR3 spans 13 residues. Deletions cut 4 bases from V and 1 base from J, with 8 bases between. Germline CDR1 LGHNA, CDR2 YNFKEQ. CDR3 sequence reads: CASSPDSSYEQYF. CDR3 DNA: TGTGCCAGCAGCCCGGACAGTTCCTACGAGCAGTACTTC.

The chain links TRBV14 to TRBJ2-7; 8 bases match TRBD1. The J segment lost 2 bases and the V segment lost 2 bases, leaving 5 bases of the junction unmatched. Germline assignment: CDR1 SGHDN and CDR2 FVKESK. This CDR3 spans 15 amino acids. This CDR3 reads CASSQRDRKPYEQYF. CDR3 coding DNA: TGTGCCAGCAGCCAACGGGACAGGAAGCCCTACGAGCAGTACTTC.

This rearrangement joins TRBV6-5 to TRBJ2-3; D perhaps matches TRBD2 (5 bases). Between the trimmed V and J ends, which lost 6 bases and 1 base, there was a span of 11 bases. Germline CDR1 is MNHEY and CDR2 is SVGAGI. The CDR3 totals 14 residues. As DNA, the CDR3 is TGTGCCAGCAGCGCGACGCGGGGCACAGATACGCAGTATTTT. Its translation is CASSATRGTDTQYF.

This chain connects TRBV28 to TRBJ1-1; no clear D. Germline V gene data show CDR1 as MDHEN and CDR2 as SYDVKM. This CDR3 is 11 amino acids long. The V and J ends lost 3 bases and 7 bases respectively, with 6 bases between them. CDR3 nucleotides: TGTGCCAGCAGTTTCGGGGTTGAAGCTTTCTTT. It is translated as CASSFGVEAFF.

This clone was recorded once. This sequence joins TRBV19 and TRBJ2-2; 10 bases fit TRBD2. The germline CDR1 and CDR2 sequences are LNHDA and SQIVND (reference sequence). There are 16 residues in the CDR3. V shed 7 bases and J 5 bases; nucleotides not matched to a gene: 10. The CDR3 is CASNKLAGRGTGELFF. In nucleotides, the CDR3 is TGTGCCAGTAACAAACTAGCGGGACGGGGTACCGGGGAGCTGTTTTTT.

The CDR3 sequence is CASSPRNQPQHF. Written as DNA, the CDR3 is TGTGCCAGCAGTCCCCGGAATCAGCCCCAGCATTTT. The chain joins TRBV28 to TRBJ1-5; no reliable D call. From germline, CDR1 is MDHEN and CDR2 SYDVKM. The germline V and J ends were trimmed by 5 bases and 4 bases, with 6 bases remaining between them. The CDR3 consists of 12 residues.

J is TRBJ2-3 and V is TRBV5-4, with 7 bases fitting TRBD2. V dropped 5 bases and J dropped 6; count of bases not matched to a gene: 12. The V gene's germline CDR1 is SGHNT and CDR2 YYREEE (reference sequence). There are 15 residues in the CDR3. The CDR3 here is CASRWGLADLDTQYF. CDR3 in DNA: TGTGCCAGCAGATGGGGCCTAGCGGATCTGGATACGCAGTATTTT.

In DNA form, the CDR3 reads TGTGCCAGCAGCTTAGATCATGGGCAGCTAAACATTCAGTACTTC. Residues: CASSLDHGQLNIQYF. The chain carries TRBV11-2 and TRBJ2-4; D remains ambiguous. Per germline, CDR1 SGHAT and CDR2 FQNNGV. The CDR3 is 15 residues long. Between the trimmed V and J ends, which lost 0 bases and 6 bases, there was a span of 12 bases.

The sample holds one count of this clone. This chain connects TRBV2 to TRBJ2-2; 7 bases are a match to TRBD1. Germline V lookup: CDR1 SNHLY, CDR2 FYNNEI. The CDR3 runs to 15 residues. With 5 bases clipped from V and 0 bases from J, the junction kept 3 bases outside the gene matches. Here the CDR3 reads CASSRQGTNTGELFF. DNA for the CDR3: TGTGCCAGCAGTCGACAGGGCACGAACACCGGGGAGCTGTTTTTT.

This chain connects TRBV2 to TRBJ2-2, with D perhaps TRBD1 (5 bases). This CDR3 is 15 amino acids long. Germline-derived CDR1 and CDR2 are SNHLY and FYNNEI. V was clipped by 2 bases and J by 6 bases, with 13 bases between them. CDR3 region: CASSERQGWAGELFF. The CDR3 region has the DNA TGTGCCAGCAGTGAACGGCAGGGTTGGGCCGGGGAGCTGTTTTTT.